The rows below give T cell receptor beta chains drawn from one sample of a study of vaccination effects on CD4 cells after COVID-19. These receptors' antigens are unknown. Using immunoSEQ multiplex PCR, the repertoire was profiled, and TCRdb retains in-frame clones only, with some absent. The sample lists approximately 47,000 clones; roughly 70% were seen once. The source was CD4+ T cells from PBMCs cultured without peptide, collected after COVID-19 vaccination. The origin of the receptors is a human donor who received a COVID-19 vaccine. Both conserved end residues are part of each CDR3. D genes are given only for firm matches. Not all rows give a size; the values are once, few, many and, for expanded clones, a class.

V,J,size,D,CDR3,DNA
TRBV10-1,TRBJ1-2,-,-,CASSVGQSYGYTF,TGCGCCAGCAGTGTCGGACAGTCGTATGGCTACACCTTC
TRBV5-1,TRBJ1-4,-,TRBD1,CASSLGQGVYEKLFF,TGCGCCAGCAGCTTAGGACAGGGGGTTTATGAAAAACTGTTTTTT
TRBV4-1,TRBJ1-5,-,-,CASSQAHPGTGANQPQHF,TGCGCCAGCAGCCAAGCACATCCCGGGACGGGTGCGAATCAGCCCCAGCATTTT
TRBV18,TRBJ2-5,-,-,CASSPRNGDPGETQYF,TGTGCCAGCTCACCACGGAATGGGGACCCGGGGGAGACCCAGTACTTC
TRBV6-4,TRBJ1-1,-,-,CASSTQGNTEAFF,TGTGCCAGCAGCACCCAGGGGAACACTGAAGCTTTCTTT
TRBV10-3,TRBJ2-3,-,TRBD2,CAISGGGGPFRTDTQYF,TGTGCCATCAGCGGAGGCGGGGGGCCTTTTCGCACAGATACGCAGTATTTT
TRBV10-3,TRBJ2-1,-,-,CAISGRRRSSYNEQFF,TGTGCCATCAGTGGTCGGCGGAGGAGCTCCTACAATGAGCAGTTCTTC
TRBV3-1/TRBV3-2,TRBJ2-2,-,-,CASSVGRITGELFF,TGTGCCAGCTCCGTGGGACGGATCACCGGGGAGCTGTTTTTT
TRBV5-6,TRBJ1-5,once,-,CASSFYSNQPQHF,TGTGCCAGCAGCTTTTATAGCAATCAGCCCCAGCATTTT
TRBV10-3,TRBJ2-3,-,TRBD2,CAISSDGGASTDTQYF,TGTGCCATCTCCTCCGACGGGGGGGCTAGCACAGATACGCAGTATTTT
TRBV11-3,TRBJ1-4,once,-,CASSSSRGGPNEKLFF,TGTGCCAGCAGCTCCAGCCGGGGGGGACCTAATGAAAAACTGTTTTTT
TRBV19,TRBJ1-1,few,-,CASTPRPGLEAFF,TGTGCCAGTACCCCGCGGCCGGGACTGGAAGCTTTCTTT
TRBV7-7,TRBJ2-7,-,-,CASSLAGQGAGEQYF,TGTGCCAGCAGCTTAGCGGGGCAGGGAGCGGGCGAGCAGTACTTC
TRBV7-9,TRBJ2-5,-,TRBD2,CASSYLAVQETQYF,TGTGCCAGCAGCTACCTAGCGGTCCAAGAGACCCAGTACTTC
TRBV4-1,TRBJ1-1,once,-,CASSQPRTRGTEAFF,TGCGCCAGCAGCCAACCACGTACACGAGGCACTGAAGCTTTCTTT
TRBV7-9,TRBJ2-6,-,-,CASSFGHSSGANVLTF,TGTGCCAGCAGCTTTGGACACAGCTCTGGGGCCAACGTCCTGACTTTC
TRBV27,TRBJ1-4,-,TRBD1,CASSLWDRGLEKLFF,TGTGCCAGCAGTTTATGGGACAGGGGGCTTGAAAAACTGTTTTTT
TRBV7-9,TRBJ2-1,-,-,CASSTYDEQFF,TGTGCCAGCAGCACGTACGATGAGCAGTTCTTC
TRBV5-1,TRBJ1-2,-,-,CASSLTRVSGYTF,TGCGCCAGCAGCTTAACAAGGGTTTCTGGCTACACCTTC
TRBV18,TRBJ2-1,-,TRBD2,CASSPSVAGYSEQFF,TGTGCCAGCTCACCATCAGTAGCGGGATACAGTGAGCAGTTCTTC
TRBV7-2,TRBJ2-7,-,TRBD2,CASSPPRGSGNEQYF,TGTGCCAGCAGCCCACCGCGGGGGTCGGGCAACGAGCAGTACTTC
TRBV7-8,TRBJ2-1,-,-,CASSLGLNVYNEQFF,TGTGCCAGCAGCTTAGGGCTAAATGTCTACAATGAGCAGTTCTTC
TRBV10-2,TRBJ1-1,-,-,CATARGMNTEAFF,TGCGCCACCGCCCGGGGGATGAACACTGAAGCTTTCTTT
TRBV19,TRBJ1-3,-,TRBD1,CASSATQGALSGNTIYF,TGTGCCAGTAGTGCGACTCAGGGGGCGTTATCTGGAAACACCATATATTTT
TRBV18,TRBJ2-1,-,TRBD2,CASSQVGGGDAAWNEQFF,TGTGCCAGCTCCCAGGTCGGGGGGGGAGACGCTGCGTGGAATGAGCAGTTCTTC
TRBV2,TRBJ1-2,-,TRBD1,CASRRDRGEGYTF,TGTGCCAGCAGGCGGGACAGGGGGGAAGGCTACACCTTC
TRBV5-5,TRBJ2-3,few,-,CASSWGLERDTQYF,TGTGCCAGCAGCTGGGGACTGGAGAGGGATACGCAGTATTTT
TRBV4-1,TRBJ1-5,-,-,CASSLAGIEPQHF,TGCGCCAGCAGCCTGGCGGGGATTGAGCCCCAGCATTTT
TRBV19,TRBJ2-4,-,-,CASSEGAVAKNIQYF,TGTGCCAGTAGCGAAGGGGCGGTAGCCAAAAACATTCAGTACTTC
TRBV14,TRBJ2-1,-,-,CASSQDGGATANEQFF,TGTGCCAGCAGCCAAGATGGGGGGGCGACGGCCAATGAGCAGTTCTTC
TRBV29-1,TRBJ1-3,-,-,CSGGQSENTIYF,TGCAGCGGTGGACAGTCGGAAAACACCATATATTTT
TRBV2,TRBJ1-2,-,TRBD1,CASRQGTNYGYTF,TGTGCCAGCCGACAGGGAACTAACTATGGCTACACCTTC
TRBV5-6,TRBJ1-1,-,-,CASSRIQGYTEAFF,TGTGCCAGCAGCCGCATACAGGGATACACTGAAGCTTTCTTT
TRBV7-9,TRBJ2-5,-,TRBD2,CASSHRLADFQETQYF,TGTGCCAGCAGCCATCGACTAGCGGATTTCCAAGAGACCCAGTACTTC
TRBV5-1,TRBJ2-5,once,TRBD2,CASSLNSGGPQETQYF,TGCGCCAGCAGTCTAAATAGCGGGGGACCACAAGAGACCCAGTACTTC
TRBV4-1,TRBJ2-7,-,TRBD1,CASSQETGIPYEQYF,TGCGCCAGCAGCCAAGAGACAGGGATCCCCTACGAGCAGTACTTC